The rows below give T cell receptor beta chains drawn from one sample of a study of blood T cell repertoires in COVID-19. This table comes from immunoSEQ multiplex PCR, and its TCRdb copy is limited to in-frame clones, with some not included. The profile covers about 59,000 clones, with around 86% appearing a single time and 28% taken by the ten largest. Sequenced: peripheral blood. These receptors were collected from an elderly woman with active or convalescent COVID-19. The CDR3 runs from the conserved cysteine through the conserved F or W. Fields, in order: J gene, D gene, V gene, clone size, CDR3 protein, CDR3 DNA. The D gene is left open where the match is weak. Expanded clones get a size class; other rows say once, few or many, or leave the size out.

j_gene: TRBJ1-2; d_gene: TRBD1; v_gene: TRBV28; abundance: -; CDR3aa: CASSLALGGRGYTF; CDR3nt: TGTGCCAGCAGTTTGGCGTTAGGGGGCCGTGGCTACACCTTC
j_gene: TRBJ2-7; d_gene: TRBD2; v_gene: TRBV4-2; abundance: -; CDR3aa: CASSQGTSGGVYEQYF; CDR3nt: TGTGCCAGCAGCCAAGGGACTAGCGGGGGGGTCTACGAGCAGTACTTC
j_gene: TRBJ2-1; d_gene: -; v_gene: TRBV20-1; abundance: -; CDR3aa: CSARANEQFF; CDR3nt: TGCAGTGCTAGAGCTAATGAGCAGTTCTTC
j_gene: TRBJ2-2; d_gene: -; v_gene: TRBV6-1; abundance: -; CDR3aa: CASSERAQGGTGELFF; CDR3nt: TGTGCCAGCAGTGAACGGGCCCAGGGTGGCACCGGGGAGCTGTTTTTT
j_gene: TRBJ1-5; d_gene: -; v_gene: TRBV27; abundance: -; CDR3aa: CASSFEYNQPQHF; CDR3nt: TGTGCCAGCAGTTTCGAGTATAATCAGCCCCAGCATTTT
j_gene: TRBJ1-2; d_gene: TRBD1; v_gene: TRBV12-3/TRBV12-4; abundance: -; CDR3aa: CASSPDRDYGYTF; CDR3nt: TGTGCCAGCAGTCCGGACAGGGACTATGGCTACACCTTC
j_gene: TRBJ1-1; d_gene: -; v_gene: TRBV7-9; abundance: -; CDR3aa: CASSPTENTEAFF; CDR3nt: TGTGCCAGCAGCCCGACAGAGAACACTGAAGCTTTCTTT
j_gene: TRBJ2-1; d_gene: TRBD1; v_gene: TRBV5-6; abundance: -; CDR3aa: CASSLEGATTYNEQFF; CDR3nt: TGTGCCAGCAGCTTGGAGGGGGCCACCACCTACAATGAGCAGTTCTTC
j_gene: TRBJ1-2; d_gene: TRBD1; v_gene: TRBV5-1; abundance: once; CDR3aa: CASSSGTGDGYTF; CDR3nt: TGCGCCAGCAGCTCAGGGACAGGGGACGGCTACACCTTC
j_gene: TRBJ1-1; d_gene: -; v_gene: TRBV3-1/TRBV3-2; abundance: -; CDR3aa: CASSRPGSEAFF; CDR3nt: TGTGCCAGCAGCCGACCGGGTAGTGAAGCTTTCTTT
j_gene: TRBJ2-7; d_gene: -; v_gene: TRBV6-2/TRBV6-3; abundance: -; CDR3aa: CASSYSGSSYEQYF; CDR3nt: TGTGCCAGCAGTTACTCCGGGAGCTCCTACGAGCAGTACTTC
j_gene: TRBJ1-6; d_gene: -; v_gene: TRBV4-3; abundance: -; CDR3aa: CASRQQGNNSPLHF; CDR3nt: TGCGCCAGCAGGCAACAGGGTAATAATTCACCCCTCCACTTT
j_gene: TRBJ2-5; d_gene: -; v_gene: TRBV7-2; abundance: few; CDR3aa: CASSLGQVTETQYF; CDR3nt: TGTGCCAGCAGCTTAGGTCAGGTCACAGAGACCCAGTACTTC
j_gene: TRBJ1-6; d_gene: TRBD1; v_gene: TRBV2; abundance: few; CDR3aa: CAGTGDNSPLHF; CDR3nt: TGTGCCGGGACAGGGGACAATTCACCCCTCCACTTT
j_gene: TRBJ1-1; d_gene: TRBD1; v_gene: TRBV3-1/TRBV3-2; abundance: -; CDR3aa: CASSPEDRDTEAFF; CDR3nt: TGTGCCAGCAGCCCAGAGGACAGGGACACTGAAGCTTTCTTT
j_gene: TRBJ1-3; d_gene: -; v_gene: TRBV24-1; abundance: -; CDR3aa: CATSDRFANTIYF; CDR3nt: TGTGCCACCAGTGACAGGTTCGCGAACACCATATATTTT
j_gene: TRBJ1-5; d_gene: -; v_gene: TRBV5-1; abundance: -; CDR3aa: CASRLTTGWNQPQHF; CDR3nt: TGCGCCAGCAGACTAACAACAGGGTGGAATCAGCCCCAGCATTTT
j_gene: TRBJ2-3; d_gene: -; v_gene: TRBV24-1; abundance: -; CDR3aa: CATSDIGVSTDTQYF; CDR3nt: TGTGCCACCAGTGACATAGGGGTCTCTACAGATACGCAGTATTTT
j_gene: TRBJ2-7; d_gene: -; v_gene: TRBV24-1; abundance: -; CDR3aa: CATSDNSYEQYF; CDR3nt: TGTGCCACCAGTGACAACTCCTACGAGCAGTACTTC
j_gene: TRBJ1-1; d_gene: -; v_gene: TRBV28; abundance: -; CDR3aa: CASSPGPRNTEAFF; CDR3nt: TGTGCCAGCAGCCCCGGTCCAAGAAACACTGAAGCTTTCTTT
j_gene: TRBJ1-5; d_gene: -; v_gene: TRBV11-2; abundance: once; CDR3aa: CASSLSSNQPQHF; CDR3nt: TGTGCCAGCAGCTTGAGTAGCAATCAGCCCCAGCATTTT
j_gene: TRBJ1-6; d_gene: TRBD1; v_gene: TRBV7-2; abundance: -; CDR3aa: CASSHPGQGVFNSPLHF; CDR3nt: TGTGCCAGCAGCCATCCGGGACAGGGGGTTTTTAATTCACCCCTCCACTTT
j_gene: TRBJ1-1; d_gene: -; v_gene: TRBV29-1; abundance: few; CDR3aa: CSVEEARWVQGPTEAFF; CDR3nt: TGCAGCGTTGAGGAAGCACGCTGGGTGCAGGGCCCGACTGAAGCTTTCTTT
j_gene: TRBJ2-7; d_gene: TRBD1; v_gene: TRBV6-5; abundance: few; CDR3aa: CASRRQGPISEQYF; CDR3nt: TGTGCCAGCAGAAGACAGGGACCTATTAGCGAGCAGTACTTC
j_gene: TRBJ1-4; d_gene: TRBD1; v_gene: TRBV6-2/TRBV6-3; abundance: -; CDR3aa: CASSSRTGLEKLFF; CDR3nt: TGTGCCAGCAGTTCCCGGACAGGGCTCGAAAAACTGTTTTTT
j_gene: TRBJ1-6; d_gene: TRBD1; v_gene: TRBV27; abundance: few; CDR3aa: CASSSGTGGNSPLHF; CDR3nt: TGTGCCAGCAGTTCGGGTACAGGGGGTAATTCACCCCTCCACTTT
j_gene: TRBJ2-1; d_gene: TRBD2; v_gene: TRBV3-1/TRBV3-2; abundance: -; CDR3aa: CASRSSTSGGAGEQFF; CDR3nt: TGTGCCAGCAGATCATCTACTAGCGGGGGGGCCGGTGAGCAGTTCTTC
j_gene: TRBJ2-7; d_gene: TRBD1; v_gene: TRBV7-2; abundance: -; CDR3aa: CASSTQTGVGSKF; CDR3nt: TGTGCCAGCAGCACACAGACAGGGGTCGGTTCCAAATTC
j_gene: TRBJ2-7; d_gene: TRBD1; v_gene: TRBV27; abundance: -; CDR3aa: CASSKKGTGEQYF; CDR3nt: TGTGCCAGCAGCAAAAAAGGGACAGGCGAGCAGTACTTC
j_gene: TRBJ2-1; d_gene: -; v_gene: TRBV5-1; abundance: -; CDR3aa: CASSKTGSSYNEQFF; CDR3nt: TGCGCCAGCAGCAAAACCGGGAGCTCCTACAATGAGCAGTTCTTC
j_gene: TRBJ2-5; d_gene: TRBD2; v_gene: TRBV5-1; abundance: -; CDR3aa: CASSQLAGGLGKETQYF; CDR3nt: TGCGCCAGCAGCCAACTAGCGGGGGGGCTGGGGAAAGAGACCCAGTACTTC
j_gene: TRBJ1-2; d_gene: -; v_gene: TRBV24-1; abundance: -; CDR3aa: CATSDQYGYTF; CDR3nt: TGTGCCACCAGTGATCAGTATGGCTACACCTTC
j_gene: TRBJ1-1; d_gene: -; v_gene: TRBV5-6; abundance: -; CDR3aa: CASSTGHLNVNTEAFF; CDR3nt: TGTGCCAGCAGCACAGGACACCTTAATGTGAACACTGAAGCTTTCTTT
j_gene: TRBJ1-5; d_gene: -; v_gene: TRBV10-1; abundance: -; CDR3aa: CASRPDRTRYSNQPQHF; CDR3nt: TGCGCCAGCAGGCCTGACAGGACCCGATATAGCAATCAGCCCCAGCATTTT
j_gene: TRBJ1-5; d_gene: -; v_gene: TRBV5-6; abundance: few; CDR3aa: CASSLEGGSNQPQHF; CDR3nt: TGTGCCAGCAGCTTGGAAGGGGGAAGCAATCAGCCCCAGCATTTT
j_gene: TRBJ2-5; d_gene: -; v_gene: TRBV13; abundance: -; CDR3aa: CASSPRSGETQYF; CDR3nt: TGTGCCAGCAGCCCTCGGTCGGGTGAGACCCAGTACTTC
j_gene: TRBJ2-3; d_gene: -; v_gene: TRBV3-1/TRBV3-2; abundance: -; CDR3aa: CASSSRDLTDTQYF; CDR3nt: TGTGCCAGCAGCTCCCGGGACTTAACAGATACGCAGTATTTT
j_gene: TRBJ1-5; d_gene: -; v_gene: TRBV20-1; abundance: -; CDR3aa: CSASSGSNQPQHF; CDR3nt: TGCAGTGCTAGTTCAGGTAGCAATCAGCCCCAGCATTTT
j_gene: TRBJ1-4; d_gene: TRBD1; v_gene: TRBV5-5; abundance: once; CDR3aa: CASSSPGTGNEKLFF; CDR3nt: TGTGCCAGCAGCTCCCCCGGGACAGGGAATGAAAAACTGTTTTTT
j_gene: TRBJ2-6; d_gene: -; v_gene: TRBV3-1/TRBV3-2; abundance: -; CDR3aa: CASSQGIAGANVLTF; CDR3nt: TGTGCCAGCAGCCAAGGTATCGCTGGGGCCAACGTCCTGACTTTC
j_gene: TRBJ2-3; d_gene: TRBD1; v_gene: TRBV6-5; abundance: -; CDR3aa: CASKTGTGVTDTQYF; CDR3nt: TGTGCCAGCAAAACCGGGACAGGGGTCACAGATACGCAGTATTTT
j_gene: TRBJ1-1; d_gene: TRBD1; v_gene: TRBV19; abundance: once; CDR3aa: CASSGQMNTEAFF; CDR3nt: TGTGCCAGTTCGGGACAGATGAACACTGAAGCTTTCTTT
j_gene: TRBJ2-3; d_gene: TRBD2; v_gene: TRBV4-1; abundance: -; CDR3aa: CASSLGRGGSTDTQYF; CDR3nt: TGCGCCAGCAGCCTCGGTCGCGGGGGGAGCACAGATACGCAGTATTTT
j_gene: TRBJ2-2; d_gene: -; v_gene: TRBV10-3; abundance: few; CDR3aa: CAISGFKDRNTGELFF; CDR3nt: TGTGCCATCAGTGGATTCAAGGACAGGAACACCGGGGAGCTGTTTTTT
j_gene: TRBJ2-1; d_gene: TRBD2; v_gene: TRBV12-3/TRBV12-4; abundance: -; CDR3aa: CATAPSGSNEQFF; CDR3nt: TGTGCCACCGCGCCTAGCGGATCGAATGAGCAGTTCTTC
j_gene: TRBJ2-3; d_gene: -; v_gene: TRBV11-3; abundance: -; CDR3aa: CASSQGGTSASTDTQYF; CDR3nt: TGTGCCAGCAGCCAAGGGGGTACTAGCGCGAGCACAGATACGCAGTATTTT
j_gene: TRBJ1-5; d_gene: -; v_gene: TRBV6-1; abundance: once; CDR3aa: CASSDRLNQPQHF; CDR3nt: TGTGCCAGCAGTGACCGACTCAATCAGCCCCAGCATTTT
j_gene: TRBJ2-3; d_gene: TRBD2; v_gene: TRBV7-3; abundance: -; CDR3aa: CASSQTSGGTDTQYF; CDR3nt: TGTGCCAGCAGCCAGACTAGCGGGGGCACAGATACGCAGTATTTT
j_gene: TRBJ2-4; d_gene: -; v_gene: TRBV7-2; abundance: few; CDR3aa: CASSFGRDVKNIQYF; CDR3nt: TGTGCCAGCAGCTTCGGCAGGGATGTCAAAAACATTCAGTACTTC
j_gene: TRBJ2-3; d_gene: TRBD2; v_gene: TRBV5-1; abundance: -; CDR3aa: CASSLVVAGSDTQYF; CDR3nt: TGCGCCAGCAGCTTGGTAGTAGCGGGGTCAGATACGCAGTATTTT
j_gene: TRBJ1-5; d_gene: -; v_gene: TRBV7-8; abundance: -; CDR3aa: CASSPEVNKNQPQHF; CDR3nt: TGTGCCAGCAGCCCCGAAGTTAACAAGAATCAGCCCCAGCATTTT
j_gene: TRBJ1-3; d_gene: -; v_gene: TRBV6-5; abundance: -; CDR3aa: CASRDGSSGNTIYF; CDR3nt: TGTGCCAGCAGAGACGGGAGCTCTGGAAACACCATATATTTT
j_gene: TRBJ1-5; d_gene: -; v_gene: TRBV3-1/TRBV3-2; abundance: few; CDR3aa: CASSQVSGSNQPQHF; CDR3nt: TGTGCCAGCAGCCAAGTATCCGGGAGCAATCAGCCCCAGCATTTT
j_gene: TRBJ1-3; d_gene: -; v_gene: TRBV6-4; abundance: -; CDR3aa: CASSKDRGNTIYF; CDR3nt: TGTGCCAGCAGTAAGGACAGAGGAAACACCATATATTTT
j_gene: TRBJ2-7; d_gene: -; v_gene: TRBV5-1; abundance: -; CDR3aa: CASSLAGGNEQYF; CDR3nt: TGCGCCAGCAGCTTGGCTGGGGGCAACGAGCAGTACTTC
j_gene: TRBJ2-1; d_gene: -; v_gene: TRBV28; abundance: -; CDR3aa: CASSFTGSSYNEQFF; CDR3nt: TGTGCCAGCAGTTTTACCGGGAGCTCCTACAATGAGCAGTTCTTC
j_gene: TRBJ1-1; d_gene: TRBD1; v_gene: TRBV2; abundance: -; CDR3aa: CASSEDRGGLLTFF; CDR3nt: TGTGCCAGCAGTGAAGACAGGGGAGGTCTCCTCACTTTCTTT
j_gene: TRBJ2-7; d_gene: -; v_gene: TRBV3-1/TRBV3-2; abundance: -; CDR3aa: CAGKGGTLSYEQYF; CDR3nt: TGTGCCGGAAAGGGGGGGACTCTATCCTACGAGCAGTACTTC
j_gene: TRBJ2-2; d_gene: -; v_gene: TRBV9; abundance: -; CDR3aa: CASSVPSGRGDTGELFF; CDR3nt: TGTGCCAGCAGCGTCCCCTCTGGCAGGGGGGACACCGGGGAGCTGTTTTTT
j_gene: TRBJ2-7; d_gene: TRBD2; v_gene: TRBV13; abundance: -; CDR3aa: CASSLGRFGGGAYEQYF; CDR3nt: TGTGCCAGCAGCCTCGGTAGGTTTGGCGGGGGGGCCTACGAGCAGTACTTC